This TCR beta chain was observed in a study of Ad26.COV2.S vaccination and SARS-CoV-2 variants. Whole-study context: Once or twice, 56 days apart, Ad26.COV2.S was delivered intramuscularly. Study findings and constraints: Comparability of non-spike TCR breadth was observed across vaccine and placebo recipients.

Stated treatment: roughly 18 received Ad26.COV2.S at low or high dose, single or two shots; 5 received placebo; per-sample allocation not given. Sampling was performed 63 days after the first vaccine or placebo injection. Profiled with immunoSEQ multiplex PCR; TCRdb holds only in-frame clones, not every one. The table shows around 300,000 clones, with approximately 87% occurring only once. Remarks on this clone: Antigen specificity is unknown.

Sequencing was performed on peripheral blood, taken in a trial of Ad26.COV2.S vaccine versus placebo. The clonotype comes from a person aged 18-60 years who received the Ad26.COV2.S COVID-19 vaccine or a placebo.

The CDR3 bases are TGTGCCAGTAGTCCTCCAGGCTGGGGTATTTCGGACACCATATATTTT. Translation gives CASSPPGWGISDTIYF. The chain carries TRBV19 and TRBJ1-3; D gene unclear. CDR3 length equals 16 residues. Germline lookup yields CDR1 LNHDA and CDR2 SQIVND (reference sequence). V shed 5 bases and J shed 8 bases, with 22 bases lying between them. Filled out from reference TRBV19 and TRBJ1-3, the complete variable domain reads DGGITQSPKYLFRKEGQNVTLSCEQNLNHDAMYWYRQDPGQGLRLIYYSQIVNDFQKGDIAEGYSVSREKKESFPLTVTSAQKNPTAFYLCASSPPGWGISDTIYFGEGSWLTVV.